A single sample gave rise to the 31 T cell receptor beta chains below, sequenced in a study of T cell changes during pregnancy in multiple sclerosis. Produced via immunoSEQ multiplex PCR; TCRdb's table is partial and in-frame only. The sample contains some 70,000 clones, about 89% of which appear only once. The material sequenced was peripheral blood, taken in the second trimester of pregnancy. These receptors were taken from a female donor with multiple sclerosis, enrolled in a pregnancy study.

The sample holds a few counts of this clone. The chain combines TRBV4-2 with TRBJ2-2; 8 bases align to TRBD1. Germline lookup yields CDR1 LGHNA and CDR2 YNFKEQ. V trimming: 2 bases; J trimming: 5 bases; junction bases outside the gene matches: 4. The CDR3 sequence is 15 residues long. The CDR3 protein is CASSQQQGETGELFF. The CDR3 DNA follows: TGTGCCAGCAGCCAACAACAGGGGGAGACCGGGGAGCTGTTTTTT.

The V gene is TRBV19, the J gene TRBJ2-7; 10 bases fit TRBD2. J lost 4 bases, V lost 4 bases, and 4 bases had no gene match. From germline, CDR1 is LNHDA and CDR2 SQIVND (reference sequence). The CDR3 loop spans 14 amino acids. The CDR3 DNA sequence: TGTGCCAGTAGTACGCTAGCGGGGGTGTACGAGCAGTACTTC. It yields the protein CASSTLAGVYEQYF.

This clone appeared a single time. The rearrangement joins TRBV7-2 to TRBJ1-2; D remains ambiguous. V was cut by 4 bases and J by 8 bases, with 17 bases left in between. The CDR3 contains 14 residues. Germline V gene sequence: CDR1 SGHTA, CDR2 FQGNSA. In DNA form, the CDR3 reads TGTGCCAGCAGCTCACCCTCCAGGCCGGGGGGCTACACCTTC. This gives the protein CASSSPSRPGGYTF.

This clone was found once. The rearrangement uses TRBV7-6 and TRBJ2-3, with D perhaps TRBD1 (5 bases). CDR1 is SGHVS and CDR2 is FNYEAQ in the germline V gene. The CDR3 consists of 14 residues. Trimming took 0 bases from V and 2 from J, leaving 6 bases between them. CDR3 DNA: TGTGCCAGCAGCTTAGCGACAGCCACAGATACGCAGTATTTT. As protein: CASSLATATDTQYF.

This rearrangement joins TRBV5-6 to TRBJ1-1; D gene uncertain. This CDR3 contains 11 residues. The V gene's germline CDR1 is SGHDT and CDR2 YYEEEE. Trimming removed 2 bases at V and 4 bases at J, with 3 bases between. The CDR3 region is CASSFSTEAFF. CDR3 nucleotide sequence: TGTGCCAGCAGCTTTAGCACTGAAGCTTTCTTT.

This chain connects TRBV7-6 to TRBJ2-7, with 7 bases lining up with TRBD1. CDR3 length equals 16 residues. Germline CDR1 and CDR2: SGHVS and FNYEAQ. J was trimmed by 3 bases and V by 4 bases; bases with no gene match: 12. For the CDR3, the DNA is TGTGCCAGCAGCTCAGAACTTCAACGGGACAGCTACGAGCAGTACTTC. Translation: CASSSELQRDSYEQYF.

V and J are TRBV10-1 and TRBJ1-6; possibly TRBD1 for D (5 bases). The CDR3 has 15 residues. Trimming removed 10 bases from V and 0 bases from J, with 13 bases in between. Germline loops: CDR1 WNHNN, CDR2 SYGVQD (reference sequence). The DNA for the CDR3 is TGCGCCACCCGGGACTCAAGCTCCTATAATTCACCCCTCCACTTT. Encoded protein: CATRDSSSYNSPLHF.

This chain connects TRBV6-6 to TRBJ2-5; the D is unclear. Germline values: CDR1 MNHNY, CDR2 SVGAGI (reference sequence). The V and J ends lost 2 bases and 1 base respectively, with 11 bases between them. The CDR3 totals 15 residues. In DNA, the CDR3 is TGTGCCAGCAGTTACCCCTCGTCCGGCCAAGAGACCCAGTACTTC. This sequence encodes CASSYPSSGQETQYF.

The chain combines TRBV5-1 with TRBJ2-2; 12 bases match TRBD2. This CDR3 region has 18 residues. V was pared by 0 bases and J by 4 bases, with 7 bases of the junction left unmatched. Germline CDR1 reads SGHRS; CDR2 reads YFSETQ. CDR3 region: CASSLARLAGGSTGELFF. The DNA for the CDR3 is TGCGCCAGCAGCTTGGCTCGTCTAGCGGGGGGGAGCACCGGGGAGCTGTTTTTT.

The J gene is TRBJ2-7, the V gene TRBV5-1; D is unclear. V shed 0 bases and J shed 6 bases, with 10 bases lying between them. Germline lookup yields CDR1 SGHRS and CDR2 YFSETQ. The CDR3 contains 13 residues. In DNA, the CDR3 is TGCGCCAGCAGCTTGGGCCTGGTCGGCGAGCAGTACTTC. This translates into CASSLGLVGEQYF.

V usage is TRBV2 and J usage is TRBJ2-7; no clear D gene. V was pared by 3 bases and J by 3 bases, with 6 bases between. The CDR3 covers 12 residues. Germline CDR1 reads SNHLY; CDR2 reads FYNNEI. DNA for the CDR3: TGTGCCAGCAGTGATCTCTACTACGAGCAGTACTTC. Translating it yields CASSDLYYEQYF. The full variable domain, rest sourced from reference TRBV2 and TRBJ2-7, is EPEVTQTPSHQVTQMGQEVILRCVPISNHLYFYWYRQILGQKVEFLVSFYNNEISEKSEIFDDQFSVERPDGSNFTLKIRSTKLEDSAMYFCASSDLYYEQYFGPGTRLTVT.

The chain employs TRBV7-8 and TRBJ1-5; D is perhaps TRBD1 (5 bases). There are 17 residues in the CDR3. The germline V gene encodes CDR1 SGHVS and CDR2 FQNEAQ. V lost 5 bases, J lost 6 bases, and 23 bases lay in between. CDR3 amino acids: CASSQVIWGGAVQPQHF. In DNA, the CDR3 is TGTGCCAGCAGCCAAGTCATTTGGGGTGGGGCCGTTCAGCCCCAGCATTTT.

The chain uses TRBV10-3 and TRBJ1-1; D is perhaps TRBD1 (5 bases). The V gene's germline CDR1 is ENHRY and CDR2 SYGVKD. V was pared by 8 bases and J by 1 base, with 11 bases between. This CDR3 has 13 residues. The CDR3 loop reads CAILGEGNTEAFF. In DNA, the CDR3 is TGTGCCATCTTGGGGGAGGGGAACACTGAAGCTTTCTTT.

The chain joins TRBV19 to TRBJ2-7; 9 bases are shared with TRBD1. CDR1 is LNHDA and CDR2 is SQIVND in the germline V gene (reference sequence). This CDR3 region has 14 residues. With 4 bases clipped from V and 5 bases from J, the junction kept 6 bases outside the gene matches. The CDR3 nucleotides are TGTGCCAGTAGTAAGGGACAGGGTTATGACGAGCAGTACTTC. Amino acid sequence: CASSKGQGYDEQYF.

The gene calls are TRBV7-6 and TRBJ2-2; no clear D gene. The CDR3 loop spans 15 amino acids. Trimming stripped 4 bases from V and 1 base from J, with 10 bases between. Germline loops: CDR1 SGHVS, CDR2 FNYEAQ. DNA for the CDR3: TGTGCCAGCAGCTCAAGCTCTAGGAACACCGGGGAGCTGTTTTTT. This encodes CASSSSSRNTGELFF.

The gene calls are TRBV5-7 and TRBJ1-1, with 7 bases that match TRBD1. TRBV5-7 is known as an ORF, though its function is uncertain. V shed 2 bases and J 6 bases; nucleotides not matched to a gene: 4. This CDR3 comprises 13 residues. The CDR3 is CASSLSGGPEAFF. DNA of the CDR3: TGTGCCAGCAGCTTATCAGGGGGGCCTGAAGCTTTCTTT.

The chain carries TRBV11-3 and TRBJ2-2; D gene unclear. V dropped 1 base and J dropped 4 bases, with 10 bases sitting between them. The V gene's germline CDR1 is SGHNT and CDR2 YENEEA. CDR3 length equals 15 residues. This chain's CDR3 is CASSLGPSGTGELFF. DNA of the CDR3: TGTGCCAGCAGCTTAGGCCCATCGGGCACCGGGGAGCTGTTTTTT.

This chain connects TRBV7-2 to TRBJ2-2, with D possibly TRBD2 on 5 matching bases. Germline V CDR1 and CDR2: SGHTA, FQGNSA. The CDR3 extends over 16 amino acids. Trimming stripped 6 bases from V and 4 bases from J, with 18 bases between. The CDR3 here is CASRPTGPRGTGELFF. In DNA, the CDR3 is TGTGCCAGCAGACCAACCGGCCCCCGGGGCACCGGGGAGCTGTTTTTT. Supplemented by reference TRBV7-2 and TRBJ2-2, the full variable domain reads GAGVSQSPSNKVTEKGKDVELRCDPISGHTALYWYRQSLGQGLEFLIYFQGNSAPDKSGLPSDRFSAERTGGSVSTLTIQRTQQEDSAVYLCASRPTGPRGTGELFFGEGSRLTVL.

V usage is TRBV7-2 and J usage is TRBJ1-1; a possible D gene is TRBD1 (6 bases). In germline, CDR1 is SGHTA, CDR2 FQGNSA. This CDR3 has 16 residues. V lost 2 bases, J lost 0 bases, and 13 bases lay in between. CDR3 in DNA: TGTGCCAGCAGCTTAAACAGGGCGAGTATGAACACTGAAGCTTTCTTT. This translates into CASSLNRASMNTEAFF.

V is TRBV7-2 and J is TRBJ2-7; no clear D. This CDR3 region has 11 residues. Trimming removed 6 bases from V and 1 base from J, with 4 bases in between. CDR1 SGHTA and CDR2 FQGNSA come from the germline V gene. The CDR3 loop is CASRASYEQYF. The CDR3 bases are TGTGCCAGCAGAGCGTCCTACGAGCAGTACTTC.

The genes are TRBV4-3 and TRBJ1-5; a possible D gene is TRBD1 (6 bases). CDR1 LGHNA and CDR2 YSLEER come from the germline V gene. Trimming removed 3 bases at V and 4 bases at J, with 16 bases between. The CDR3 extends over 16 amino acids. The CDR3 nucleotides are TGCGCCAGCAGCCAGGGGTTCCGGGACAAAAATCAGCCCCAGCATTTT. Translated: CASSQGFRDKNQPQHF.

This sequence joins TRBV6-4 and TRBJ1-2, with 9 bases aligning to TRBD1. Germline V gives CDR1 MRHNA, CDR2 SNTAGT. V was clipped by 6 bases and J by 2 bases; unmatched bases: 7. This CDR3 is built from 15 residues. CDR3 sequence (DNA): TGTGCCAGCAGCATCGACAGGGGGGAAAACTATGGCTACACCTTC. Its protein is CASSIDRGENYGYTF.

The chain joins TRBV5-4 to TRBJ1-2; possible D gene TRBD1, 6 bases. Germline CDR1 is SGHNT and CDR2 is YYREEE (reference sequence). CDR3 length: 15 residues. Trimming stripped 3 bases from V and 4 bases from J, with 16 bases between. CDR3 sequence reads: CASSWGEGVVYGYTF. The CDR3 DNA follows: TGTGCCAGCAGCTGGGGGGAGGGGGTCGTCTATGGCTACACCTTC.

The chain carries TRBV5-5 and TRBJ2-7; D not resolved. The CDR3 is 14 amino acids. Germline lookup yields CDR1 SGHKS and CDR2 YYEKEE (reference sequence). V dropped 4 bases and J dropped 6 bases, with 17 bases sitting between them. CDR3 in amino acids: CASSPTTSLGEQYF. The CDR3 DNA is TGTGCCAGCAGCCCTACCACTTCACTCGGCGAGCAGTACTTC.

V gene TRBV7-9 combines with J gene TRBJ2-2, with 8 bases fitting TRBD1. Germline V gene lookup returns CDR1 SEHNR and CDR2 FQNEAQ (reference sequence). The CDR3 has 15 amino acids. Trimming took 5 bases from V and 7 from J; bases not matched to a gene: 9. The CDR3 DNA sequence: TGTGCCAGCAGCCCGGACAGGGTTAGAATCGGGGAGCTGTTTTTT. Residues: CASSPDRVRIGELFF.

V is TRBV19 and J is TRBJ2-7, with 7 bases that match TRBD1. CDR3 length: 17 amino acids. V was clipped by 3 bases and J by 0 bases; unmatched bases: 11. Germline V CDR1 and CDR2: LNHDA, SQIVND (reference sequence). The CDR3 DNA is TGTGCCAGTAGTATGTACGCAGGGGGTAGGAGCTCCTACGAGCAGTACTTC. Translated: CASSMYAGGRSSYEQYF.

This clone was seen once. This rearrangement joins TRBV6-1 to TRBJ2-7; possibly TRBD1 for D (5 bases). The V gene's germline CDR1 is MNHNS and CDR2 SASEGT. V lost 5 bases and J 4 bases, leaving 18 bases between the germline ends. CDR3 length equals 15 residues. The CDR3 DNA reads TGTGCCAGCAGTTCAATATCTTCGACAGCATACGAGCAGTACTTC. Its protein is CASSSISSTAYEQYF.

The rearrangement links TRBV7-3 to TRBJ1-1; TRBD1 agrees at 9 bases. From germline, CDR1 is SGHTA and CDR2 FQGTGA. With V trimmed by 5 bases and J by 5 bases, 9 bases remained unmatched. There are 15 residues in the CDR3. The CDR3 DNA follows: TGTGCCAGCAGCCGGACAGGGGCACCCAGGACTGAAGCTTTCTTT. This gives the protein CASSRTGAPRTEAFF.

This clone has a single count. For the CDR3, the DNA is TGTGCCAGCAGCTCTGTGGGGACTAGGGCCACCGGGGAGCTGTTTTTT. It encodes CASSSVGTRATGELFF. The J gene is TRBJ2-2, the V gene TRBV7-3; 8 bases are a match to TRBD2. V lost 4 bases and J lost 4; bases outside the gene matches: 8. Germline lookup yields CDR1 SGHTA and CDR2 FQGTGA. The CDR3 loop spans 16 amino acids.

The chain carries TRBV9 and TRBJ2-3; 9 bases fit TRBD2. Trimming removed 7 bases from V and 4 bases from J; junction bases left unmatched: 7. Per the germline V gene, CDR1 is SGDLS and CDR2 is YYNGEE. This CDR3 has 14 amino acids. The CDR3, as DNA: TGTGCCAGCGGGGCGGGGGGGCAAGCAGATACGCAGTATTTT. Encoded protein: CASGAGGQADTQYF.

The chain uses TRBV19 and TRBJ2-1; no definite D call. Trimming cost V 3 bases and J 4 bases, with 4 bases left between them. There are 12 residues in the CDR3. The germline V gene encodes CDR1 LNHDA and CDR2 SQIVND (reference sequence). The CDR3 loop reads CASSILYNEQFF. As DNA, the CDR3 is TGTGCCAGTAGTATCCTATACAATGAGCAGTTCTTC.